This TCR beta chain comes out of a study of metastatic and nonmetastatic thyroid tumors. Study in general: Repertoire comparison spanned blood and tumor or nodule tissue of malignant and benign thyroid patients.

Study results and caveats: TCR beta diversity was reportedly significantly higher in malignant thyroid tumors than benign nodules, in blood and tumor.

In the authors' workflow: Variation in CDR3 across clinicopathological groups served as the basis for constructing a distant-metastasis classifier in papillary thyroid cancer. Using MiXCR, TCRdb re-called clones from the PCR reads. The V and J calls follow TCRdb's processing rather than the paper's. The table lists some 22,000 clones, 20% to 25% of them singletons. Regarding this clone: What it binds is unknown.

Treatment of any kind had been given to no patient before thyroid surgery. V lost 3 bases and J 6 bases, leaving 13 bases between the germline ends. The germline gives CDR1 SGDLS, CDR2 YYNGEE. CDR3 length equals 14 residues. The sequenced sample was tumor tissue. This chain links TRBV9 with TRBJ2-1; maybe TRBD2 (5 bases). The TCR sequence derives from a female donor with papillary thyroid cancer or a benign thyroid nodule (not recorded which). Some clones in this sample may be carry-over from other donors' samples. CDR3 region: CASSANTRSNEQFF. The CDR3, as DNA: TGTGCCAGCAGCGCTAACACTAGGTCCAATGAGCAGTTCTTC.